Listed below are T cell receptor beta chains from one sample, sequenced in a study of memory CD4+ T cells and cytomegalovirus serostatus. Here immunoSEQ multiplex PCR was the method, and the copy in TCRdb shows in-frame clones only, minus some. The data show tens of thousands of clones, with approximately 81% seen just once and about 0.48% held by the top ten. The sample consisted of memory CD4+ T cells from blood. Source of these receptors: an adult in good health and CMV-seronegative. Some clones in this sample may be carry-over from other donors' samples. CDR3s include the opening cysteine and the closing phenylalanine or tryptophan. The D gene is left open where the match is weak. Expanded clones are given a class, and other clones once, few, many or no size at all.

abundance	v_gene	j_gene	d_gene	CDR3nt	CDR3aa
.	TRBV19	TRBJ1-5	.	TGTGCCAGTAGTTCTGGATACCAGGGACAGCCCCAGCATTTT	CASSSGYQGQPQHF
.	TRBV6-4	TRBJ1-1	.	TGTGCCAGCAGTGAAGGCCTGAACACTGAAGCTTTCTTT	CASSEGLNTEAFF
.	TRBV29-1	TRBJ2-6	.	TGCAGCGCCGAAACAGGGACTGGGGCCAACGTCCTGACTTTC	CSAETGTGANVLTF
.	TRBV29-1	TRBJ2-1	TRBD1	TGCAGCGTTGGGGGGACAGGCAGTTTGAATGAGCAGTTCTTC	CSVGGTGSLNEQFF
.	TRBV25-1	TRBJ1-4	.	TGTGCCAGCAGTGAATTCAGGGATGATGAAAAACTGTTTTTT	CASSEFRDDEKLFF
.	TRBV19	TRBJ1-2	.	TGTGCCAGTAGTATCATAGGGGGGGCGTCTTCCTATGGCTACACCTTC	CASSIIGGASSYGYTF
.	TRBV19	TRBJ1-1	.	TGTGCCAGTAGTCGACAGGCACGGGGGAACACTGAAGCTTTCTTT	CASSRQARGNTEAFF
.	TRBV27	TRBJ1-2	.	TGTGCCAGCAGTCCATCAGCCGAAGGTAGTGGCTACACCTTC	CASSPSAEGSGYTF
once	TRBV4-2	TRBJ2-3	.	TGTGCCAGCAGCCAAGATCAGCAAGGGGGCACAGATACGCAGTATTTT	CASSQDQQGGTDTQYF
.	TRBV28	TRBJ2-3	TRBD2	TGTGCCAGCGGGTCAGGACTACCCGCGGGGGCAGATACGCAGTATTTT	CASGSGLPAGADTQYF
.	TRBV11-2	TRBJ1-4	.	TGTGCCAGCAGCAGGGGGACCCCGAATGAAAAACTGTTTTTT	CASSRGTPNEKLFF
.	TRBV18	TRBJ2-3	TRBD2	TGTGCCAGCTCATCAAGCGGGATTGCCACAGATACGCAGTATTTT	CASSSSGIATDTQYF
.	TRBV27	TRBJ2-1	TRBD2	TGTGCCAGCAGTCCTTTCCGGGGGCTAGCGGGAGACAATGAGCAGTTCTTC	CASSPFRGLAGDNEQFF
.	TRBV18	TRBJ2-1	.	TGTGCCAGCTCACCGCAGGGGAGAAATGAGCAGTTCTTC	CASSPQGRNEQFF
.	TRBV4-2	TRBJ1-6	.	TGTGCCAGCAGCCAGTCGGACAGCCGGAGGGATTCACCCCTCCACTTT	CASSQSDSRRDSPLHF
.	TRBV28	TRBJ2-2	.	TGTGCCAGCAGTTCCGGGTCCTTACAGGGAGGCACCGGGGAGCTGTTTTTT	CASSSGSLQGGTGELFF
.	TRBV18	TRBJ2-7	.	TGTGCCAGCTCACCAGGGCAGAGCTACGAGCAGTACTTC	CASSPGQSYEQYF
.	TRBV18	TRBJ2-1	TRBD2	TGTGCCAGCTCACCACGCTCAACGGGACTAGCGGGAGAGTTTGAGCAGTTCTTC	CASSPRSTGLAGEFEQFF
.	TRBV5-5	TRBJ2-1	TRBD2	TGTGCCAGCAGCTTTTGGGGGGGTAATGAGCAGTTCTTC	CASSFWGGNEQFF
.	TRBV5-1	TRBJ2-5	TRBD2	TGCGCCAGCAGCTGGAGGGGACTAGCGGGAGGCCCACAAGAGACCCAGTACTTC	CASSWRGLAGGPQETQYF
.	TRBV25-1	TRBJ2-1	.	TGTGCCAGCAGCTCATCGGGCTCCCAAGCATTGAATGAGCAGTTCTTC	CASSSSGSQALNEQFF
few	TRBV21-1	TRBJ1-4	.	TGTGCCAGCAGTTTTCGACAGGGAAATGAAAAACTGTTTTTT	CASSFRQGNEKLFF
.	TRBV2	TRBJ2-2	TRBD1	TGTGCCAGAAGAGAGACAGGGGGCGACACCGGGGAGCTGTTTTTT	CARRETGGDTGELFF
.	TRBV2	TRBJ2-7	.	TGTGCCAGCTCTGGAAGACTGAAGAACGCCTACGAGCAGTACTTC	CASSGRLKNAYEQYF
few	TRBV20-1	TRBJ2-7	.	TGCAGTGCCTACGACAGCCCCGAGCAGTACTTC	CSAYDSPEQYF
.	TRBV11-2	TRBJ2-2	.	TGTGCCAGCAGCTTATCCCAGGGGACCGGGGAGCTGTTTTTT	CASSLSQGTGELFF
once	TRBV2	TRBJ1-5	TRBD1	TGTGCCAGCAGTGAGGGACAGGGGGCAGGTCAGCCCCAGCATTTT	CASSEGQGAGQPQHF
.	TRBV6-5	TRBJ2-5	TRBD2	TGTGCCAGCAGTGGAGCGGGAGGGCCGGAGACCCAGTACTTC	CASSGAGGPETQYF
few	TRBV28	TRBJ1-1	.	TGTGCCAGCAGTCACCACACTGAAGCTTTCTTT	CASSHHTEAFF
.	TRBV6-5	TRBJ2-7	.	TGTGCCAGCAGTTACTATTTGGGGGTCTACGAGCAGTACTTC	CASSYYLGVYEQYF
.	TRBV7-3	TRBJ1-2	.	TGTGCCAGCAGCTTAACGCCCGGACTTCGGGGCTACACCTTC	CASSLTPGLRGYTF
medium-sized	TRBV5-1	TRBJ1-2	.	TGCGCCAGCAGCTTAATAGGGGAAATGGATGGCTACACCTTC	CASSLIGEMDGYTF
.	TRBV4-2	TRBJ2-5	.	TGTGCCAGCAGCCCCACGGGACTCGAACAAGAGACCCAGTACTTC	CASSPTGLEQETQYF
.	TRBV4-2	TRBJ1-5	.	TGTGCCAGCAGCCAAGAGCTCAGGAGCTTACAGCCCCAGCATTTT	CASSQELRSLQPQHF
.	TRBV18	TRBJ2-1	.	TGTGCCAGCGGGAGCCATGCCGACGAGCAGTTCTTC	CASGSHADEQFF
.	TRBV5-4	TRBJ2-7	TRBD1	TGTGCCAGCAGCGTACCCGGGACAGCTAACGAGCAGTACTTC	CASSVPGTANEQYF
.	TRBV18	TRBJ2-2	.	TGTGCCAGCTCACCCCTTGCGTCGGGGGAGCTGTTTTTT	CASSPLASGELFF
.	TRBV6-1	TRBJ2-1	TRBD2	TGTGCCAGCAGTGAAGCCCTAGCGGGATCCCTCAATGAGCAGTTCTTC	CASSEALAGSLNEQFF
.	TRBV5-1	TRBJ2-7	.	TGCGCCAGCAGCCCCGGACACTCCGACGTATACGAGCAGTACTTC	CASSPGHSDVYEQYF